Reported below is one T cell receptor (beta chain). The antigen remains unidentified. Isolated RNA was reverse transcribed in full, so expressed TCRB transcripts were sequenced. Libraries were prepared by immunoSEQ multiplex PCR; TCRdb keeps only in-frame clonotypes and omits some of them. Among a few hundred thousand clones, more than 13% were seen once, and the ten largest hold approximately 0.019%. The data were taken from a study of beta chain features in type 1 diabetes. Notes on the study in general: The question of HLA type influencing TCRB rearrangement was one that remained unresolved here. cDNA-based sequencing might over-represent cells highly expressing TCR.

Sort purity for all populations was recorded as exceeding 98%. Germline-derived CDR1 and CDR2 are SGDLS and YYNGEE. The CDR3 is made up of 13 amino acids. Between the trimmed V and J ends, which lost 0 bases and 5 bases, there was a span of 6 bases. This clonotype was obtained from a woman under 30 in good health. The genes are TRBV9 and TRBJ2-1; D might be TRBD1 (6 bases). Sequenced sample: naive CD4+ T cells from blood. Here the CDR3 DNA reads TGTGCCAGCAGCGTAGCAGGGGACAATGAGCAGTTCTTC. Amino acid sequence: CASSVAGDNEQFF.